The 29 T cell receptor beta chains below were found in one sample sequenced in a study of early T cells in non-severe SARS-CoV-2 infection. TCRdb independently ran MiXCR on the 5' RACE reads; one entry per CDR3 protein. The sample carries some 56,000 distinct CDR3 sequences, around 16% recorded once. This material consisted of whole blood, taken at baseline. The receptors originated from an adult who was a healthcare worker with PCR-confirmed SARS-CoV-2 infection or an uninfected control (not recorded which).

Written as DNA, the CDR3 is TGTGCCACCAAGGAGATCACCGGGGAGCTGTTTTTT. This encodes CATKEITGELFF. The chain employs TRBV7-6 and TRBJ2-2; no clear D gene. The V gene lost 10 bases and the J gene lost 4 bases, with 10 bases spanning the gap. Germline loops: CDR1 SGHVS, CDR2 FNYEAQ. The CDR3 consists of 12 residues.

This clonotype was observed a few times. The chain is built from TRBV29-1 and TRBJ2-7; D gene uncertain. This CDR3 region has 11 residues. Germline V gives CDR1 SQVTM, CDR2 ANQGSEA. V lost 7 bases and J lost 1, with 8 bases in between. CDR3 bases: TGCAGCGCCTCAGTTTCCTACGAGCAGTACTTC. Translating gives CSASVSYEQYF.

The table lists this clonotype with a few counts. This chain uses TRBV6-2 or TRBV6-3 with TRBJ2-7; D gene uncertain. This CDR3 has 11 residues. The V gene's germline CDR1 is MNHEY and CDR2 SVGEGT. The germline V and J ends were trimmed by 2 bases and 7 bases, with 6 bases remaining between them. In DNA, the CDR3 is TGTGCCAGCAGTTACAGCCCTGAGCAGTACTTC. This gives the protein CASSYSPEQYF.

The chain employs TRBV29-1 and TRBJ2-1, with 9 bases aligning to TRBD2. Germline V gene data show CDR1 as SQVTM and CDR2 as ANQGSEA. This CDR3 comprises 13 residues. V trimming: 5 bases; J trimming: 7 bases; junction bases outside the gene matches: 6. CDR3: CSVPGLAFNEQFF. Written as DNA, the CDR3 is TGCAGCGTTCCGGGACTAGCTTTTAATGAGCAGTTCTTC.

This clonotype has just a few counts. The V call is TRBV2, the J call TRBJ2-7, with 12 positions matching TRBD2. This CDR3 region has 13 residues. CDR1 is SNHLY, CDR2 FYNNEI, per germline. J gave up 4 bases and V 10 bases, and 5 bases lay outside the gene matches. CDR3 nucleotide sequence: TGTGCCACCTCTAGCGGGGGGGCGTACGAGCAGTACTTC. Protein product: CATSSGGAYEQYF.

V and J are TRBV7-6 and TRBJ2-7, with unresolved D. V lost 5 bases to trimming and J lost 2 bases, with 10 bases between them. The CDR3 loop spans 13 amino acids. Germline V gene data show CDR1 as SGHVS and CDR2 as FNYEAQ. The CDR3 DNA follows: TGTGCCAGCAGCCTAGGACGGACCTACGAGCAGTACTTC. It is translated as CASSLGRTYEQYF.

The chain uses TRBV7-9 and TRBJ2-3; unclear D gene. Germline V gene lookup returns CDR1 SEHNR and CDR2 FQNEAQ (reference sequence). Deletions cut 3 bases from V and 0 bases from J, with 7 bases between. The CDR3 is made up of 14 amino acids. CDR3 amino acids: CASSFGSSTDTQYF. The CDR3 nucleotides are TGTGCCAGCAGCTTCGGGTCGAGCACAGATACGCAGTATTTT.

The chain carries TRBV15 and TRBJ1-6; 10 bases agree with TRBD1. This CDR3 contains 14 residues. J was trimmed by 7 bases and V by 3 bases; bases with no gene match: 0. Germline V CDR1 and CDR2: LNHNV, YYDKDF (reference sequence). CDR3: CATSRDRGNSPLHF. The CDR3 nucleotides are TGTGCCACCAGCAGGGACAGGGGGAATTCACCCCTCCACTTT.

At least ten counts were recorded for this clonotype. The chain joins TRBV28 to TRBJ1-1; D unclear. Germline CDR1 is MDHEN and CDR2 is SYDVKM. Trimming stripped 0 bases from V and 1 base from J, with 6 bases between. The CDR3 extends over 14 amino acids. The CDR3 bases are TGTGCCAGCAGTTTATGGCAGAAGAACACTGAAGCTTTCTTT. Protein product: CASSLWQKNTEAFF.

This clonotype has just a few counts. This chain uses TRBV5-1 with TRBJ2-3; D is unresolved. Per germline, CDR1 SGHRS and CDR2 YFSETQ. Between the trimmed V and J ends, which lost 4 bases and 1 base, there was a span of 10 bases. The CDR3 runs to 14 residues. CDR3: CASSEAQGTDTQYF. The CDR3 DNA reads TGCGCCAGCAGCGAGGCTCAGGGCACAGATACGCAGTATTTT.

This clonotype was picked up a small number of times. The gene calls are TRBV7-2 and TRBJ2-6; the match to TRBD2 covers 9 bases. Trimming removed 5 bases from V and 1 base from J; junction bases left unmatched: 12. Germline lookup yields CDR1 SGHTA and CDR2 FQGNSA. This CDR3 is 19 amino acids long. CDR3 sequence (DNA): TGTGCCAGCAGCCCACGGACTAGCGCGGTTTCGTCTGGGGCCAACGTCCTGACTTTC. Protein: CASSPRTSAVSSGANVLTF.

The chain employs TRBV27 and TRBJ1-1; D not certain. The CDR3 is 13 residues long. Trimming removed 3 bases from V and 1 base from J, with 6 bases in between. Germline V gives CDR1 MNHEY, CDR2 SMNVEV (reference sequence). In nucleotides, the CDR3 is TGTGCCAGCAGTTTCACCAGGAACACTGAAGCTTTCTTT. Encoded protein: CASSFTRNTEAFF.

There are a few counts of this clonotype. This sequence joins TRBV7-2 and TRBJ1-2, with TRBD1 matching over 10 bases. Germline V gives CDR1 SGHTA, CDR2 FQGNSA. Trimming took 1 base from V and 2 from J; bases not matched to a gene: 1. The CDR3 has 15 amino acids. The CDR3 protein is CASSLEGQGNYGYTF. The CDR3 region has the DNA TGTGCCAGCAGCTTAGAGGGACAGGGGAACTATGGCTACACCTTC.

The chain has TRBV19 and TRBJ1-6; unclear D gene. The ends were cut back, 5 bases at V and 0 bases at J, with 11 bases in the middle. There are 16 residues in the CDR3. Per germline, CDR1 LNHDA and CDR2 SQIVND (reference sequence). CDR3 residues: CASSSAVSSYNSPLHF. DNA for the CDR3: TGTGCCAGTAGTTCTGCCGTGAGCTCCTATAATTCACCCCTCCACTTT.

There are many counts of this clonotype. CDR3 bases: TGTGCCAGCAGCGCCCCACTCCGGGACAGGGCCAACAATGAGCAGTTCTTC. The encoded protein is CASSAPLRDRANNEQFF. V gene TRBV9 combines with J gene TRBJ2-1; 9 nucleotides line up with TRBD1. The germline gives CDR1 SGDLS, CDR2 YYNGEE. The CDR3 is 17 amino acids. The ends lost 3 bases at V and 5 bases at J; junction bases unmatched: 12.

This clonotype was observed many times. The chain links TRBV28 to TRBJ2-4; D is unclear. The CDR3 length is 18 residues. Trimming stripped 6 bases from V and 0 bases from J, with 21 bases between. Per germline, CDR1 MDHEN and CDR2 SYDVKM. The CDR3 loop is CASSEDAAYELAKNIQYF. Here the CDR3 DNA reads TGTGCCAGCAGCGAAGATGCGGCTTACGAACTAGCCAAAAACATTCAGTACTTC.

This clonotype was found a few times. The V gene is TRBV6-1, the J gene TRBJ2-7, with TRBD1 as a possible D gene (5 bases). Germline values: CDR1 MNHNS, CDR2 SASEGT. The CDR3 loop spans 14 amino acids. Trimming stripped 7 bases from V and 2 bases from J, with 15 bases between. DNA for the CDR3: TGTGCCAGCATCTCTGGCAGGGCCGCCTACGAGCAGTACTTC. It translates to CASISGRAAYEQYF.

This clonotype was observed a few times. This chain connects TRBV12-3 or TRBV12-4 to TRBJ2-2; 9 bases agree with TRBD2. The trim removed 5 bases at V and 4 bases at J, leaving 2 bases unmatched. The length of the CDR3 is 14 residues. CDR3 in amino acids: CASSPTSGTGELFF. DNA of the CDR3: TGTGCCAGCAGTCCGACTAGCGGCACCGGGGAGCTGTTTTTT.

In its sample, this clonotype was seen a few times. The chain employs TRBV5-5 and TRBJ2-7; no clear D. CDR3 length equals 13 residues. V shed 5 bases and J shed 0 bases, with 9 bases lying between them. Germline CDR1 SGHKS, CDR2 YYEKEE (reference sequence). The CDR3 DNA follows: TGTGCCAGCAGACGTTCTCCCTCCTACGAGCAGTACTTC. Its translation: CASRRSPSYEQYF.

This clonotype was picked up many times. V gene TRBV12-3 or TRBV12-4 combines with J gene TRBJ1-1; 8 positions match TRBD1. This CDR3 comprises 13 residues. J was trimmed by 4 bases and V by 6 bases; bases with no gene match: 4. The CDR3 DNA reads as TGTGCCAGCAGAGACACAGGGGGCACTGAAGCTTTCTTT. Protein product: CASRDTGGTEAFF.

This clonotype was seen a handful of times. V and J are TRBV14 and TRBJ2-1; D is ambiguous. Trimming pared 0 bases from V and 8 bases from J, leaving 11 bases between. The germline gives CDR1 SGHDN, CDR2 FVKESK. This CDR3 is 14 amino acids long. The CDR3: CASSQENSQDEQFF. The CDR3 DNA sequence: TGTGCCAGCAGCCAAGAAAACAGTCAGGATGAGCAGTTCTTC. The full variable domain, completed using reference TRBV14 and TRBJ2-1, is EAGVTQFPSHSVIEKGQTVTLRCDPISGHDNLYWYRRVMGKEIKFLLHFVKESKQDESGMPNNRFLAERTGGTYSTLKVQPAELEDSGVYFCASSQENSQDEQFFGPGTRLTVL.

This clonotype occurred many times. The V gene is TRBV2, the J gene TRBJ2-3; D is uncertain. There are 15 residues in the CDR3. The germline CDR1 and CDR2 sequences are SNHLY and FYNNEI. V lost 7 bases to trimming and J lost 0 bases, with 14 bases between them. The CDR3 region has the DNA TGTGCCAGCAAGGAAGTAGCTTGGAGCACAGATACGCAGTATTTT. Translated: CASKEVAWSTDTQYF.

Regarding this clonotype: At one end, the junction sequence differs from germline, possibly due to a read error. The J gene is TRBJ2-7, the V gene TRBV11-1; 7 bases align to TRBD2. The CDR3 runs to 14 residues. Germline-derived CDR1 and CDR2 are SGHAT and FQDESV (reference sequence). For the CDR3, the DNA is TGTGCCAGCAGCAAACTCGGACTAGAGGTCCGGATCGTTTTC. It encodes CASSKLGLEVRIVF. The complete variable domain, with remaining parts taken from reference TRBV11-1 and TRBJ2-7, reads EAEVAQSPRYKITEKSQAVAFWCDPISGHATLYWYRQILGQGPELLVQFQDESVVDDSQLPKDRFSAERLKGVDSTLKIQPAELGDSAMYLCASSKLGLEVRIVFGPGTRLTVT.

This clonotype was detected many times. The rearrangement uses TRBV27 and TRBJ1-1; a possible D gene is TRBD1 (5 bases). The CDR3 sequence is 14 residues long. The V gene lost 2 bases and the J gene lost 2 bases, with 9 bases spanning the gap. The germline CDR1 and CDR2 sequences are MNHEY and SMNVEV (reference sequence). The DNA of the CDR3 is TGTGCCAGCAGTTTAATGACAGCTAACACTGAAGCTTTCTTT. Amino acid sequence: CASSLMTANTEAFF.

The chain is built from TRBV20-1 and TRBJ2-1; 12 nucleotides line up with TRBD2. Per the germline V gene, CDR1 is DFQATT and CDR2 is SNEGSKA (reference sequence). V was pared by 3 bases and J by 0 bases, with 9 bases of the junction left unmatched. This CDR3 has 18 residues. The CDR3 nucleotides read TGCAGTGCTAGCACCTCCGGACTAGCGGGAAGCTCCTACAATGAGCAGTTCTTC. As protein: CSASTSGLAGSSYNEQFF.

This clonotype has at least ten counts. V gene TRBV4-1 combines with J gene TRBJ2-2, with 12 bases lining up with TRBD2. J lost 6 bases, V lost 3 bases, and 20 bases had no gene match. The germline gives CDR1 MGHRA, CDR2 YSYEKL. The CDR3 totals 21 residues. The CDR3 is CASSHGFLASGRAGRAGELFF. The CDR3 DNA is TGCGCCAGCAGCCATGGCTTCCTGGCTAGCGGGAGGGCCGGAAGAGCCGGGGAGCTGTTTTTT.

V gene TRBV7-2 combines with J gene TRBJ2-2; 9 positions match TRBD2. Germline-derived CDR1 and CDR2 are SGHTA and FQGNSA. J gave up 3 bases and V 6 bases, and 8 bases lay outside the gene matches. The CDR3 has 16 residues. The CDR3 sequence is CASSTYSGSDTGELFF. CDR3 nucleotide sequence: TGTGCCAGCAGTACCTATAGCGGGAGTGACACCGGGGAGCTGTTTTTT.

This clonotype was observed a few times. This chain links TRBV25-1 with TRBJ1-2; 8 positions match TRBD1. V shed 7 bases and J 8 bases; nucleotides not matched to a gene: 9. This CDR3 is 13 amino acids long. Germline lookup yields CDR1 MGHDK and CDR2 SYGVNS. CDR3 nucleotides: TGTGCCAGCACGGACAGGGAGTCGGGAGGCTACACCTTC. Translated, it gives CASTDRESGGYTF.

V and J are TRBV27 and TRBJ2-3; no definite D call. The CDR3 loop spans 14 amino acids. The V and J ends lost 5 bases and 1 base respectively, with 10 bases between them. In germline, CDR1 is MNHEY, CDR2 SMNVEV (reference sequence). The CDR3 nucleotides are TGTGCCAGCAGTATAACACTTGGCACAGATACGCAGTATTTT. Its translation is CASSITLGTDTQYF.